A selection of T cell receptor beta chains follows, all from one sample in a study of cytomegalovirus exposure and HLA in healthy donors. This table comes from immunoSEQ multiplex PCR, and its TCRdb copy is limited to in-frame clones, with some not included. The sample records roughly 180,000 clones, 70% to 80% being singletons. Specimen: PBMCs. Receptors were obtained from a female donor in good health and CMV-seronegative. Both conserved end residues are part of each CDR3. Fields, in order: J gene, V gene, clone size, D gene, CDR3 length, CDR3 protein, CDR3 DNA. The D gene is left open where the match is weak. Not all rows give a size; the values are once, few, many and, for expanded clones, a class.

J: TRBJ2-7
V: TRBV5-4
size: NA
D: TRBD1
length: 14
CDR3: CASSSDRSSYEQYF
DNA: TGTGCCAGCAGCTCGGACAGGAGCTCCTACGAGCAGTACTTC

J: TRBJ2-7
V: TRBV5-4
size: few
D: TRBD1
length: 14
CDR3: CASTMKGAVDEQYF
DNA: TGTGCCAGCACCATGAAGGGGGCCGTCGACGAGCAGTACTTC

J: TRBJ2-1
V: TRBV7-2
size: few
D: NA
length: 13
CDR3: CASSLDFRREQFF
DNA: TGTGCCAGCAGCTTAGATTTCAGGAGGGAGCAGTTCTTC

J: TRBJ1-4
V: TRBV29-1
size: NA
D: NA
length: 13
CDR3: CSGTQGPDEKLFF
DNA: TGCAGCGGGACACAGGGTCCGGATGAAAAACTGTTTTTT

J: TRBJ1-1
V: TRBV30
size: NA
D: TRBD1
length: 14
CDR3: CAWTSGQGGTEAFF
DNA: TGTGCCTGGACAAGTGGACAGGGGGGGACTGAAGCTTTCTTT

J: TRBJ1-1
V: TRBV5-5
size: NA
D: NA
length: 15
CDR3: CASSTIRQPNTEAFF
DNA: TGTGCCAGCAGCACAATCAGACAGCCGAACACTGAAGCTTTCTTT

J: TRBJ2-5
V: TRBV6-5
size: NA
D: NA
length: 15
CDR3: CASSYSYRVRETQYF
DNA: TGTGCCAGCAGTTACTCGTACAGGGTCCGCGAGACCCAGTACTTC

J: TRBJ1-6
V: TRBV10-3
size: NA
D: NA
length: 13
CDR3: CAISDSTPSPLHF
DNA: TGTGCCATCAGTGACTCGACACCTTCACCCCTCCACTTT

J: TRBJ2-1
V: TRBV6-1
size: once
D: TRBD2
length: 13
CDR3: CASSEAGGGDQFF
DNA: TGTGCCAGCAGTGAAGCTGGCGGGGGGGACCAGTTCTTC

J: TRBJ1-5
V: TRBV28
size: NA
D: NA
length: 13
CDR3: CASRGLSGQPQHF
DNA: TGTGCCAGCAGGGGCCTGAGTGGACAGCCCCAGCATTTT

J: TRBJ2-2
V: TRBV4-3
size: few
D: NA
length: 17
CDR3: CASSQDGVASPTGELFF
DNA: TGCGCCAGCAGCCAAGATGGTGTGGCTAGTCCCACCGGGGAGCTGTTTTTT